This TCR beta chain was observed in a study of blood T cell repertoires in COVID-19. The ends lost 5 bases at V and 10 bases at J; junction bases unmatched: 6. This CDR3 spans 13 amino acids. CDR1 SEHNR and CDR2 FQNEAQ come from the germline V gene (reference sequence). This clone was picked up a small number of times. The data were produced by immunoSEQ multiplex PCR, yet TCRdb's version contains in-frame clones alone and is incomplete. This table holds some 150,000 clones, roughly 79% found once. V gene TRBV7-9 combines with J gene TRBJ1-5; 9 bases align to TRBD1. Input material: peripheral blood. The receptor was isolated from a human donor with acute or convalescent COVID-19. The donor label of this sample is uncertain. CDR3: CASSRGQGKPQHF. CDR3 in DNA: TGTGCCAGCAGCCGGGGACAGGGAAAACCCCAGCATTTT.